The TCR beta chain described here comes from a study of blood T cell repertoires in COVID-19. For the study at large: Specimens from acute and convalescent COVID-19 originated in the United States, Italy and Spain. T cells, B-cell-depleted T cells, or PBMCs supplied cDNA or gDNA.

The CDR3 is 11 amino acids. The germline V and J ends were trimmed by 5 bases and 6 bases, with 11 bases remaining between them. Germline assignment: CDR1 GTSNPN and CDR2 SVGIG (reference sequence). Source study methods: Nucleated cell number was recorded as an estimate derived from reference gene primer amplification. Sequencing was performed with immunoSEQ multiplex PCR; in TCRdb, only in-frame clones are kept and a portion is missing. The DNA was the basis for D and trimming; V, J and clone size are from that table. The data show around 700,000 clones, approximately 90% seen once. The rearrangement uses TRBV30 and TRBJ2-7, with D possibly being TRBD1 (6 bases). The sequence derives from a woman between 18 and 29 years old with acute or convalescent COVID-19. Specimen: peripheral blood. The CDR3 sequence is CAWGQSAEQYF. CDR3 nucleotide sequence: TGTGCCTGGGGACAGTCGGCCGAGCAGTACTTC.